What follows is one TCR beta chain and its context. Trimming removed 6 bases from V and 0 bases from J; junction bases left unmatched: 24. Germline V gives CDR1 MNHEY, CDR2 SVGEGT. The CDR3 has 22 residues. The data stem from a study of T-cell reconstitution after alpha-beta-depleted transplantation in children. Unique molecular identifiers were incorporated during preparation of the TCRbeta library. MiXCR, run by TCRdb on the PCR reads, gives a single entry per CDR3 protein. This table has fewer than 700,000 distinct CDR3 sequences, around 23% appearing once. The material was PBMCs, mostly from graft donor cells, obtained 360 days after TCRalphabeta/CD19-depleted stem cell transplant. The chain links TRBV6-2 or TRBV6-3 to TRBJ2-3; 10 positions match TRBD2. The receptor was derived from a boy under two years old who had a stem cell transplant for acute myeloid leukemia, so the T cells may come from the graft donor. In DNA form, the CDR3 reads TGTGCCAGCAGAGCCGAGCGGGGGGGCCTGGAGTTGCCGAAAACTAGCACAGATACGCAGTATTTT. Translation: CASRAERGGLELPKTSTDTQYF.